The 30 T cell receptor beta chains below were found in one sample sequenced in a study of cytotoxic CD8 clonotypes in ibrutinib-treated CLL. TCRdb keeps only in-frame clones here, not all; method: immunoSEQ multiplex PCR. The repertoire includes 12,000 or so clones, roughly three quarters of them detected once, and about 16% sits in the top ten. The sample in question was PBMCs, obtained at disease progression, from a patient treated with ibrutinib. These receptors all stem from a human donor with chronic lymphocytic leukemia.

The chain joins TRBV7-8 to TRBJ2-5; the D gene is possibly TRBD1 (6 bases). The tail of the sequence fits TRBJ2-7 better, so the J call may be wrong. CDR3 length: 13 residues. Germline V gene data show CDR1 as SGHVS and CDR2 as FQNEAQ. CDR3 bases: TGTGCCAGCAGCTTGGACAGCCCCTACGAGCAGTACTTC. This translates into CASSLDSPYEQYF.

The rearrangement links TRBV6-5 to TRBJ2-7, with D unclear. Trimming took off 0 bases at V and 10 bases at J, with 7 bases between the two ends. The CDR3 covers 11 residues. Per germline, CDR1 MNHEY and CDR2 SVGAGI. The CDR3: CASSYSTNQYF. The DNA for the CDR3 is TGTGCCAGCAGTTACTCGACCAACCAGTACTTC.

The chain employs TRBV28 and TRBJ2-3, with a possible D match to TRBD1 (6 bases). The germline V gene has CDR1 MDHEN and CDR2 SYDVKM. The CDR3 totals 16 residues. Deletions cut 4 bases from V and 0 bases from J, with 14 bases between. The CDR3 DNA follows: TGTGCCAGCAGTTGGGGGACATTTCCTAGCACAGATACGCAGTATTTT. It yields the protein CASSWGTFPSTDTQYF.

The chain links TRBV7-9 to TRBJ2-3; 9 bases agree with TRBD2. The CDR3 spans 16 residues. The germline V gene encodes CDR1 SEHNR and CDR2 FQNEAQ (reference sequence). V shed 5 bases, J shed 4 bases, and the junction held 10 bases outside the gene matches. The CDR3 loop is CASSVTGTSSADTQYF. The CDR3 nucleotides read TGTGCCAGCAGCGTAACCGGGACTAGCTCGGCAGATACGCAGTATTTT.

V gene TRBV7-9 combines with J gene TRBJ1-1, with D perhaps matching TRBD1 (5 bases). The CDR3 is made up of 13 amino acids. CDR1 is SEHNR and CDR2 is FQNEAQ in the germline V gene (reference sequence). Between the trimmed V and J ends, which lost 1 base and 3 bases, there was a span of 6 bases. CDR3 DNA sequence: TGTGCCAGCAGCTTAGGACAGCACACTGAAGCTTTCTTT. Translating it yields CASSLGQHTEAFF.

The chain has TRBV29-1 and TRBJ1-2; no firm D call. Germline V gene sequence: CDR1 SQVTM, CDR2 ANQGSEA. Trimming left V 6 bases short and J 0 bases short, with 11 bases between. This CDR3 has 13 residues. CDR3 residues: CSVGSGSNYGYTF. For the CDR3, the DNA is TGCAGCGTAGGGTCTGGGTCTAACTATGGCTACACCTTC. The whole variable domain, filled in from reference TRBV29-1 and TRBJ1-2, reads SAVISQKPSRDICQRGTSLTIQCQVDSQVTMMFWYRQQPGQSLTLIATANQGSEATYESGFVIDKFPISRPNLTFSTLTVSNMSPEDSSIYLCSVGSGSNYGYTFGSGTRLTVV.

By sample fraction, this clone is medium-sized. The chain is built from TRBV29-1 and TRBJ1-4, with 7 nucleotides matching TRBD1. In germline, CDR1 is SQVTM, CDR2 ANQGSEA. Trimming cost V 6 bases and J 8 bases; bases outside gene matches: 9. CDR3 length: 13 amino acids. The CDR3 reads CSVLRGIGEKLFF. Here the CDR3 DNA reads TGCAGCGTCCTCAGGGGGATTGGAGAAAAACTGTTTTTT.

The chain combines TRBV4-1 with TRBJ1-5, with 11 bases identical to TRBD1. Trimming removed 0 bases from V and 1 base from J; junction bases left unmatched: 11. This CDR3 region has 20 residues. Germline V gene data show CDR1 as MGHRA and CDR2 as YSYEKL. CDR3 nucleotide sequence: TGCGCCAGCAGCCAAGATGGGAGAGGACAGGGGGCGATCAGCAATCAGCCCCAGCATTTT. The encoded protein is CASSQDGRGQGAISNQPQHF.

J is TRBJ1-4 and V is TRBV9, with TRBD1 matching over 7 bases. J was trimmed by 5 bases and V by 0 bases; bases with no gene match: 7. Germline CDR1 and CDR2: SGDLS and YYNGEE. This CDR3 has 16 amino acids. The CDR3 protein is CASSVAVGTVNEKLFF. The CDR3 DNA sequence: TGTGCCAGCAGCGTAGCGGTTGGGACAGTCAATGAAAAACTGTTTTTT.

V is TRBV18 and J is TRBJ2-3; TRBD2 aligns across 10 bases. The CDR3 is made up of 21 amino acids. The germline V gene encodes CDR1 KGHSH and CDR2 LQKENI. V trimming: 1 base; J trimming: 2 bases; junction bases outside the gene matches: 18. The CDR3 DNA sequence: TGTGCCAGCTCACCACGGCCGCTATCAGTTAGCGGGAGGCGGCCCACAGATACGCAGTATTTT. Protein product: CASSPRPLSVSGRRPTDTQYF.

The chain employs TRBV6-6 and TRBJ1-5; a weak D match, TRBD1 (5 bases). Germline V lookup: CDR1 MNHNY, CDR2 SVGAGI (reference sequence). The V end was cut by 2 bases, the J end by 7 bases, with 9 bases between. This CDR3 region has 13 residues. CDR3 sequence reads: CASSYEWGQPQHF. In DNA, the CDR3 is TGTGCCAGCAGTTACGAATGGGGGCAGCCCCAGCATTTT.

The chain links TRBV7-9 to TRBJ2-5; D call uncertain. The germline gives CDR1 SEHNR, CDR2 FQNEAQ (reference sequence). The germline V and J ends were trimmed by 5 bases and 2 bases, with 9 bases remaining between them. The CDR3 sequence is 13 residues long. CDR3 nucleotides: TGTGCCAGCAGCAGAGATCTTCAAGAGACCCAGTACTTC. This encodes CASSRDLQETQYF. Using reference TRBV7-9 and TRBJ2-5 for the parts outside the CDR3, the full variable domain is DTGVSQNPRHKITKRGQNVTFRCDPISEHNRLYWYRQTLGQGPEFLTYFQNEAQLEKSRLLSDRFSAERPKGSFSTLEIQRTEQGDSAMYLCASSRDLQETQYFGPGTRLLVL.

This clone was found once. The chain carries TRBV2 and TRBJ2-2, with D possibly being TRBD1 (6 bases). The CDR3 runs to 15 residues. Germline CDR1 reads SNHLY; CDR2 reads FYNNEI. Trimming left V 3 bases short and J 8 bases short, with 16 bases between. The CDR3 protein is CASSESRGGTGELFF. Written as DNA, the CDR3 is TGTGCCAGCAGTGAGAGCAGGGGTGGCACGGGGGAGCTGTTTTTT.

As regards this clone: One junction end does not reproduce the germline sequence, and a read error may be involved. This chain connects TRBV7-7 to TRBJ2-6; 12 positions agree with TRBD2. The CDR3 length is 19 residues. Germline V lookup: CDR1 SSHAT, CDR2 FNYEAQ (reference sequence). The DNA for the CDR3 is TGTGCTAGCAGCCCTGGGACTAGCGGGCTAACGACTGGGGCCAACGTCCTGACTTTC. It is translated as CASSPGTSGLTTGANVLTF. The variable domain in full, completed from reference TRBV7-7 and TRBJ2-6, reads GAGVSQSPRYKVTKRGQDVTLRCDPISSHATLYWYQQALGQGPEFLTYFNYEAQPDKSGLPSDRFSAERPEGSISTLTIQRTEQRDSAMYRCASSPGTSGLTTGANVLTFGAGSRLTVL.

There are a few counts of this clone. The V gene is TRBV7-2, the J gene TRBJ1-1; D perhaps matches TRBD1 (5 bases). Germline-derived CDR1 and CDR2 are SGHTA and FQGNSA. This CDR3 has 14 amino acids. V lost 5 bases and J lost 4, with 14 bases in between. The CDR3 DNA reads TGTGCCAGCAGCCCTGACAGCGGGAGCACTGAAGCTTTCTTT. Amino acid sequence: CASSPDSGSTEAFF.

This chain uses TRBV18 with TRBJ1-4, with D hard to call. Trimming left V 7 bases short and J 0 bases short, with 6 bases between. CDR1 is KGHSH and CDR2 is LQKENI in the germline V gene. The CDR3 extends over 13 amino acids. The CDR3 DNA reads as TGTGCCAGCTTCCGAGCAACTAATGAAAAACTGTTTTTT. This gives the protein CASFRATNEKLFF.

The V call is TRBV9, the J call TRBJ1-3; no definite D call. Looked up from germline, CDR1 is SGDLS and CDR2 is YYNGEE. CDR3 length: 16 amino acids. Between the trimmed V and J ends, which lost 0 bases and 0 bases, there was a span of 10 bases. The CDR3: CASSVGVSTSGNTIYF. In DNA form, the CDR3 reads TGTGCCAGCAGCGTAGGGGTCAGCACCTCTGGAAACACCATATATTTT.

The chain uses TRBV29-1 and TRBJ2-1; D remains ambiguous. From germline, CDR1 is SQVTM and CDR2 ANQGSEA. With 8 bases removed from V and 7 bases from J, the gap between germline ends came to 12 bases. The CDR3 spans 11 residues. In DNA, the CDR3 is TGCAGCTCCAGTCTCTGGAATGAGCAGTTCTTC. It encodes CSSSLWNEQFF.

V gene TRBV5-1 combines with J gene TRBJ2-7, with D uncertain. CDR1 and CDR2 from the germline V gene are SGHRS and YFSETQ. Trimming took off 1 base at V and 0 bases at J, with 8 bases between the two ends. The CDR3 extends over 14 amino acids. The CDR3, as DNA: TGCGCCAGCAGCTTGTATATAAACTCCTACGAGCAGTACTTC. It specifies CASSLYINSYEQYF.

This clone was seen only once. For the CDR3, the DNA is TGTGCCAGCAGCTCGGGTTGGAGCTCCTACAATGAGCAGTTCTTC. Its translation: CASSSGWSSYNEQFF. V and J are TRBV7-2 and TRBJ2-1; D gene uncertain. This CDR3 is 15 amino acids long. The V end was cut by 4 bases, the J end by 0 bases, with 10 bases between. The germline gives CDR1 SGHTA, CDR2 FQGNSA.

This chain connects TRBV6-5 to TRBJ2-5; D unclear. This CDR3 has 16 residues. Germline CDR1 MNHEY, CDR2 SVGAGI. V dropped 0 bases and J dropped 3 bases, with 14 bases sitting between them. CDR3 sequence reads: CASSYSTGRGKETQYF. CDR3 nucleotide sequence: TGTGCCAGCAGTTACTCGACGGGTCGCGGTAAAGAGACCCAGTACTTC.

The J gene is TRBJ2-2, the V gene TRBV5-6, with 11 bases fitting TRBD1. With 4 bases clipped from V and 6 bases from J, the junction kept 14 bases outside the gene matches. The CDR3 extends over 18 amino acids. The germline CDR1 and CDR2 sequences are SGHDT and YYEEEE. CDR3 sequence reads: CASSNRSPGTGGSGELFF. The DNA of the CDR3 is TGTGCCAGCAGCAACCGCTCACCCGGGACAGGGGGATCCGGGGAGCTGTTTTTT.

The rearrangement joins TRBV28 to TRBJ1-2; D possibly corresponds to TRBD1 (5 bases). CDR3 length: 15 amino acids. Germline V CDR1 and CDR2: MDHEN, SYDVKM. Trimming took 5 bases from V and 8 from J, leaving 21 bases between them. The DNA of the CDR3 is TGTGCCAGCAGTCTCGCGGGGGACTTTTTACCCGGCTACACCTTC. It encodes CASSLAGDFLPGYTF.

The rearrangement joins TRBV2 to TRBJ2-3; 8 bases agree with TRBD2. Germline-derived CDR1 and CDR2 are SNHLY and FYNNEI. Trimming removed 6 bases from V and 14 bases from J; junction bases left unmatched: 10. The CDR3 has 12 amino acids. The CDR3 nucleotides are TGTGCCAGCAGGTTACTAGCGGACATACTGTATTTT. This translates into CASRLLADILYF.

This clone was picked up one time. The V call is TRBV2, the J call TRBJ2-1, with 10 positions matching TRBD2. Germline V lookup: CDR1 SNHLY, CDR2 FYNNEI. The V gene end was trimmed by 3 bases and the J gene end by 8 bases; junction bases not matched to a gene: 7. The CDR3 contains 15 residues. The CDR3 is CASSEYLAGVHEQFF. The CDR3 bases are TGTGCCAGCAGTGAGTATCTAGCGGGAGTCCATGAGCAGTTCTTC.

V is TRBV10-3 and J is TRBJ2-3, with 7 bases lining up with TRBD2. This CDR3 has 13 residues. CDR1 is ENHRY and CDR2 is SYGVKD in the germline V gene. With 10 bases clipped from V and 6 bases from J, the junction kept 10 bases outside the gene matches. CDR3 bases: TGTGCCACCGCAAGCGGGGTTGGTGATACGCAGTATTTT. This codes for CATASGVGDTQYF.

In this sample, this clone turned up a few times. At one of its ends the junction is not consistent with the germline gene, which may arise from a read error. The chain couples TRBV30 to TRBJ1-1; perhaps TRBD1 as D (6 bases). Germline CDR1 is GTSNPN and CDR2 is SVGIG (reference sequence). This CDR3 spans 13 amino acids. The CDR3 sequence: CAGRTGRDTEAFF. The CDR3 DNA sequence: TGTGCCGGGAGAACAGGGAGGGACACTGAAGCTTTCTTT.

V usage is TRBV2 and J usage is TRBJ1-1; weak D call: TRBD1 (5 bases). V was clipped by 6 bases and J by 4 bases, with 12 bases between them. In germline, CDR1 is SNHLY, CDR2 FYNNEI. The CDR3 spans 13 residues. The CDR3 reads CASRPWGGTEAFF. The CDR3 nucleotides are TGTGCCAGCAGGCCTTGGGGCGGCACTGAAGCTTTCTTT.

The chain carries TRBV5-1 and TRBJ1-5; D gene uncertain. The CDR3 contains 15 residues. CDR1 is SGHRS and CDR2 is YFSETQ in the germline V gene. The V gene lost 0 bases and the J gene lost 1 base, with 8 bases spanning the gap. The CDR3 loop is CASSLEGKSNQPQHF. The CDR3 nucleotides are TGCGCCAGCAGCTTGGAGGGAAAAAGCAATCAGCCCCAGCATTTT.

The chain recombines TRBV29-1 with TRBJ2-7; 14 nucleotides match TRBD2. Germline V gene lookup returns CDR1 SQVTM and CDR2 ANQGSEA. J gave up 12 bases and V 2 bases, and 9 bases lay outside the gene matches. The CDR3 runs to 14 residues. In DNA, the CDR3 is TGCAGCGTTGAATTGACTAGCGGGAGGGAGGGTCTGTACTTC. This translates into CSVELTSGREGLYF.